These 21 T cell receptor beta chains were all obtained from the same sample, sequenced in a study of T cells after yellow fever vaccination. TCRdb re-derived calls from the 5' RACE reads in MiXCR, one entry per CDR3 protein. The sample yields about 300,000 distinct CDR3 sequences, about 10% seen once. Source: CD4+ T cells sorted from PBMCs, taken 5 days after the yellow fever booster vaccination. The receptors were sampled from a man between 18 and 29 years old who received the YFV17D yellow fever vaccine.

The chain has TRBV19 and TRBJ1-4, with D unresolved. There are 15 residues in the CDR3. Germline CDR1 reads LNHDA; CDR2 reads SQIVND (reference sequence). Trimming cost V 1 base and J 1 base, with 7 bases left between them. CDR3 loop: CASSIVAVTNEKLFF. Here the CDR3 DNA reads TGTGCCAGTAGTATAGTGGCAGTAACTAATGAAAAACTGTTTTTT.

As DNA, the CDR3 is TGTGCCAGCAGCCAAGATGTAGGACAGCAAGAGACCCAGTACTTC. Encoded protein: CASSQDVGQQETQYF. J is TRBJ2-5 and V is TRBV3-1; D may be TRBD1 (6 bases). There are 15 residues in the CDR3. Trimming removed 0 bases from V and 2 bases from J, with 10 bases in between. Germline V gene data show CDR1 as LGHDT and CDR2 as YNNKEL (reference sequence).

The chain combines TRBV9 with TRBJ2-3; D uncertain. Germline assignment: CDR1 SGDLS and CDR2 YYNGEE. This CDR3 is 14 amino acids long. The germline V and J ends were trimmed by 3 bases and 6 bases, with 14 bases remaining between them. In DNA, the CDR3 is TGTGCCAGCAGCGCCTCCCCCCCGCCGGATACGCAGTATTTT. It codes for CASSASPPPDTQYF.

This clonotype has at least ten counts. The CDR3: CASSLVASRETQYF. CDR3 DNA: TGCGCCAGCAGCTTGGTGGCGTCGAGGGAGACCCAGTACTTC. The rearrangement uses TRBV5-1 and TRBJ2-5, with D unclear. Trimming cost V 0 bases and J 5 bases, with 11 bases left between them. Germline-derived CDR1 and CDR2 are SGHRS and YFSETQ. The CDR3 loop spans 14 amino acids.

This clonotype has just one count. The chain employs TRBV18 and TRBJ2-1; a possible D gene is TRBD1 (6 bases). The germline CDR1 and CDR2 sequences are KGHSH and LQKENI. The CDR3 runs to 14 residues. Trimming cost V 1 base and J 10 bases, with 14 bases left between them. In DNA form, the CDR3 reads TGTGCCAGCTCACCACGGCCCCCAGGGGAGGAGCAGTTCTTC. This gives the protein CASSPRPPGEEQFF.

This chain connects TRBV28 to TRBJ2-7, with 8 bases that match TRBD1. The CDR3 sequence is 14 residues long. The germline V gene has CDR1 MDHEN and CDR2 SYDVKM. Losses at the gene ends were 3 bases for V and 5 bases for J; bases not matched to a gene: 6. CDR3 in DNA: TGTGCCAGCAGTTTTGGGGACAGGCGCGACGAGCAGTACGTC. Translation: CASSFGDRRDEQYV.

V is TRBV5-1 and J is TRBJ2-2; no definite D call. The CDR3 loop spans 12 amino acids. Germline V CDR1 and CDR2: SGHRS, YFSETQ. V lost 2 bases and J lost 6, with 5 bases in between. In DNA, the CDR3 is TGCGCCAGCAGCTTCTCGGCCGGGGAGCTGTTTTTT. Its translation is CASSFSAGELFF. The full variable domain, in which reference TRBV5-1 and TRBJ2-2 provide the parts outside the CDR3, is KAGVTQTPRYLIKTRGQQVTLSCSPISGHRSVSWYQQTPGQGLQFLFEYFSETQRNKGNFPGRFSGRQFSNSRSEMNVSTLELGDSALYLCASSFSAGELFFGEGSRLTVL.

This clonotype appeared a few times. The chain has TRBV4-3 and TRBJ2-3, with 8 bases that match TRBD2. Germline-derived CDR1 and CDR2 are LGHNA and YSLEER. This CDR3 has 15 amino acids. Trimming took 0 bases from V and 6 from J; bases not matched to a gene: 5. The CDR3 nucleotides are TGCGCCAGCAGCCAAGAAGGGACTAGTCCCGATACGCAGTATTTT. Translated, it gives CASSQEGTSPDTQYF.

This clonotype was counted a few times. V and J are TRBV11-2 and TRBJ2-1; 10 positions match TRBD2. Germline V lookup: CDR1 SGHAT, CDR2 FQNNGV. The junction had 11 bases not matched to a gene; V was cut back by 5 bases and J by 7 bases. This CDR3 has 16 residues. In DNA, the CDR3 is TGTGCCAGCAGCCCGCCGCCGAGCGGGGGGGGGAATGAGCAGTTCTTC. Translated, it gives CASSPPPSGGGNEQFF. Variable domain in full (rest from reference TRBV11-2 and TRBJ2-1): EAGVAQSPRYKIIEKRQSVAFWCNPISGHATLYWYQQILGQGPKLLIQFQNNGVVDDSQLPKDRFSAERLKGVDSTLKIQPAKLEDSAVYLCASSPPPSGGGNEQFFGPGTRLTVL.

CDR3 bases: TGTGCCAGCACTCCGGGGGCCGTGGACTATGGCTACACCTTC. It codes for CASTPGAVDYGYTF. The V gene is TRBV5-4, the J gene TRBJ1-2; D may be TRBD1 (6 bases). In germline, CDR1 is SGHNT, CDR2 YYREEE (reference sequence). This CDR3 comprises 14 residues. V lost 6 bases and J lost 3, with 15 bases in between.

This rearrangement joins TRBV10-3 to TRBJ1-5; tentative D call: TRBD1 (6 bases). This CDR3 spans 14 amino acids. Germline V CDR1 and CDR2: ENHRY, SYGVKD. The V and J ends lost 10 bases and 4 bases respectively, with 17 bases between them. This CDR3 is CATDIGQPNQPQHF. The CDR3 DNA reads TGTGCCACCGATATTGGACAGCCAAATCAGCCCCAGCATTTT.

This clonotype showed up just a few times. This chain connects TRBV18 to TRBJ2-5; D is uncertain. The CDR3 length is 13 residues. CDR1 KGHSH and CDR2 LQKENI come from the germline V gene. The V gene lost 0 bases and the J gene lost 2 bases, with 4 bases spanning the gap. The CDR3 is CASSPPAQETQYF. The DNA of the CDR3 is TGTGCCAGCTCACCACCGGCTCAAGAGACCCAGTACTTC.

This clonotype was seen more than once but under ten times. The chain has TRBV4-3 and TRBJ2-1, with TRBD1 identical over 8 bases. Germline V gene data show CDR1 as LGHNA and CDR2 as YSLEER. Trimming took 4 bases from V and 0 from J; bases not matched to a gene: 11. CDR3 length: 18 residues. The CDR3 nucleotides read TGCGCCAGCAGCCGAATCCCTCAGGGGGCTAGCTCCTACAATGAGCAGTTCTTC. Encoded protein: CASSRIPQGASSYNEQFF.

The chain employs TRBV4-1 and TRBJ2-1; unclear D gene. Trimming removed 1 base at V and 0 bases at J, with 10 bases between. Per germline, CDR1 MGHRA and CDR2 YSYEKL. This CDR3 region has 16 residues. CDR3 in DNA: TGCGCCAGCAGCCAAGGAGTTTCGAGCTCCTACAATGAGCAGTTCTTC. Its translation: CASSQGVSSSYNEQFF.

This clonotype occurred a few times. CDR3 in DNA: TGTGCCAGCAGCCCAGGGACAGGAAAAACAGATACGCAGTATTTT. Protein sequence: CASSPGTGKTDTQYF. The chain carries TRBV7-7 and TRBJ2-3; 8 bases are a match to TRBD1. V gave up 5 bases and J gave up 3 bases; unmatched junction bases: 7. This CDR3 contains 15 residues. From germline, CDR1 is SSHAT and CDR2 FNYEAQ (reference sequence). Full variable domain (rest looked up from reference TRBV7-7 and TRBJ2-3): GAGVSQSPRYKVTKRGQDVTLRCDPISSHATLYWYQQALGQGPEFLTYFNYEAQPDKSGLPSDRFSAERPEGSISTLTIQRTEQRDSAMYRCASSPGTGKTDTQYFGPGTRLTVL.

This chain uses TRBV12-3 or TRBV12-4 with TRBJ2-7, with D possibly called TRBD1 or TRBD2 (5 bases each). Trimming cost V 6 bases and J 1 base, with 13 bases left between them. The CDR3 is 14 residues long. This CDR3 reads CASSRGLTSYEQYV. As DNA, the CDR3 is TGTGCCAGCAGCCGGGGCCTCACATCCTACGAGCAGTACGTC.

The chain uses TRBV6-2 or TRBV6-3 and TRBJ2-7; D remains ambiguous. This CDR3 spans 14 amino acids. Germline lookup yields CDR1 MNHEY and CDR2 SVGEGT. Trimming removed 6 bases from V and 3 bases from J, with 15 bases in between. The CDR3 region is CASRPTRKGYEQYV. The CDR3 coding sequence is TGTGCCAGCAGACCCACTCGCAAAGGCTACGAGCAGTACGTC.

The J gene is TRBJ1-6, the V gene TRBV6-5; D remains unclear. This CDR3 is 14 amino acids long. Trimming removed 8 bases from V and 8 bases from J, with 16 bases in between. The germline CDR1 and CDR2 sequences are MNHEY and SVGAGI. CDR3: CASLGRGIYSPLHF. CDR3 in DNA: TGTGCCAGCCTCGGGCGGGGAATTTATTCACCCCTCCACTTT.

This clonotype came up a few times. The chain is built from TRBV4-2 and TRBJ2-5; D is possibly TRBD1 (6 bases). V gave up 2 bases and J gave up 5 bases, with 15 bases separating them. The CDR3 loop spans 15 amino acids. Germline CDR1 is LGHNA and CDR2 is YNFKEQ. The CDR3 here is CASSQSGEAAETQYF. In DNA, the CDR3 is TGTGCCAGCAGCCAATCAGGGGAAGCTGCGGAGACCCAGTACTTC.

The chain links TRBV12-3 or TRBV12-4 to TRBJ2-5; the match to TRBD1 covers 9 bases. V lost 5 bases, J lost 5 bases, and 6 bases stayed unmatched. The CDR3 length is 14 residues. The CDR3 DNA sequence: TGTGCCAGCAGTGTACAGGGGGCGATGGAGACCCAGTACTTC. Its protein is CASSVQGAMETQYF.

The chain is built from TRBV11-2 and TRBJ2-6, with D tentatively TRBD2 (6 bases). The V end was cut by 5 bases, the J end by 4 bases, with 9 bases between. Germline CDR1 SGHAT, CDR2 FQNNGV. This CDR3 is built from 14 residues. Written as DNA, the CDR3 is TGTGCCAGCAGCGGGGGGAACGGGGCCAACGTCCTGACTTTC. Its protein is CASSGGNGANVLTF.